The 23 T cell receptor beta chains in this list originate from one sample, sequenced in a study of blood T cell repertoires in COVID-19. Sequenced by immunoSEQ multiplex PCR; TCRdb stores in-frame clones only, minus some. The data show approximately 120,000 clones, over 75% seen once. Material: peripheral blood. The source of these receptors is a woman aged 45-65 years with acute or convalescent COVID-19.

This clone is a singleton in its sample. The rearrangement joins TRBV3-1 (or the pseudogene TRBV3-2) to TRBJ2-5; 7 positions agree with TRBD1. This CDR3 region has 14 residues. V dropped 4 bases and J dropped 1; count of bases not matched to a gene: 3. The germline V gene has CDR1 LGHDT and CDR2 YNNKEL (reference sequence). This CDR3 is CASSRTGPQETQYF. The CDR3 bases are TGTGCCAGCAGCCGGACAGGACCCCAAGAGACCCAGTACTTC.

This CDR3 reads CASSNRGGNEKLFF. CDR3 nucleotide sequence: TGTGCCAGTAGTAACAGAGGGGGAAATGAAAAACTGTTTTTT. The chain joins TRBV19 to TRBJ1-4, with D perhaps matching TRBD1 (6 bases). Germline V CDR1 and CDR2: LNHDA, SQIVND (reference sequence). Trimming pared 4 bases from V and 5 bases from J, leaving 11 bases between. The length of the CDR3 is 14 residues.

The gene calls are TRBV3-1 (or the pseudogene TRBV3-2) and TRBJ1-5, with 10 bases identical to TRBD1. CDR3 length: 15 amino acids. CDR1 and CDR2 from the germline V gene are LGHDT and YNNKEL (reference sequence). Trimming removed 4 bases from V and 6 bases from J; junction bases left unmatched: 6. In DNA form, the CDR3 reads TGTGCCAGCAGCCGCACGGGACAGGGGTCTCAGCCCCAGCATTTT. Its translation is CASSRTGQGSQPQHF.

V and J are TRBV7-9 and TRBJ1-6, with D unresolved. CDR3 size: 16 residues. V was pared by 2 bases and J by 2 bases, with 10 bases between. Germline-derived CDR1 and CDR2 are SEHNR and FQNEAQ (reference sequence). CDR3 DNA sequence: TGTGCCAGCAGCTTACGGGGTAAAGCCTATAATTCACCCCTCCACTTT. Translation: CASSLRGKAYNSPLHF.

The table lists this clone with a count of one. The chain employs TRBV4-2 and TRBJ1-1; 9 positions agree with TRBD1. CDR1 and CDR2 (germline): LGHNA, YNFKEQ. J gave up 2 bases and V 4 bases, and 5 bases lay outside the gene matches. CDR3 length: 15 amino acids. The CDR3 bases are TGTGCCAGCAGCCCTCGGGACAGGGATAACACTGAAGCTTTCTTT. Protein product: CASSPRDRDNTEAFF.

The chain has TRBV6-6 and TRBJ1-5; TRBD1 might be the D (6 bases). Trimming stripped 2 bases from V and 5 bases from J, with 13 bases between. In germline, CDR1 is MNHNY, CDR2 SVGAGI (reference sequence). The CDR3 length is 15 residues. The CDR3 spells CASSYLYRVDQPQHF. For the CDR3, the DNA is TGTGCCAGCAGTTACCTGTACAGGGTAGATCAGCCCCAGCATTTT.

The rearrangement links TRBV30 to TRBJ1-2; 7 nucleotides agree with TRBD1. The V segment lost 0 bases and the J segment 6 bases; nucleotides outside the gene matches: 4. Germline lookup yields CDR1 GTSNPN and CDR2 SVGIG (reference sequence). CDR3 length equals 13 residues. CDR3 bases: TGTGCCTGGAGTGTGGCAGGGGGAAATGGCTACACCTTC. It encodes CAWSVAGGNGYTF.

This rearrangement joins TRBV5-1 to TRBJ2-1, with a tentative D call TRBD2 (5 bases). Per the germline V gene, CDR1 is SGHRS and CDR2 is YFSETQ. V was pared by 0 bases and J by 4 bases, with 14 bases between. The CDR3 length is 16 residues. In nucleotides, the CDR3 is TGCGCCAGCAGCTTGGCCTCCCGGGGATGGTACAATGAGCAGTTCTTC. Translating gives CASSLASRGWYNEQFF.

The V call is TRBV19, the J call TRBJ1-5; D perhaps matches TRBD1 (6 bases). V was clipped by 3 bases and J by 6 bases, with 12 bases between them. Per the germline V gene, CDR1 is LNHDA and CDR2 is SQIVND (reference sequence). CDR3 length equals 14 residues. CDR3 DNA: TGTGCCAGTAGTATGGGACAACTGGGTCAGCCCCAGCATTTT. Translation gives CASSMGQLGQPQHF.

The chain joins TRBV7-6 to TRBJ1-1; 11 nucleotides match TRBD1. The CDR3 length is 14 residues. J gave up 5 bases and V 5 bases, and 4 bases lay outside the gene matches. CDR1 is SGHVS, CDR2 FNYEAQ, per germline. CDR3 coding DNA: TGTGCCAGCAGCGGACAGGGGGCAGGGACTGAAGCTTTCTTT. Its protein product is CASSGQGAGTEAFF.

V and J are TRBV19 and TRBJ1-2, with D maybe TRBD1 (5 bases). The germline gives CDR1 LNHDA, CDR2 SQIVND (reference sequence). This CDR3 spans 16 amino acids. V was pared by 5 bases and J by 8 bases, with 24 bases between. CDR3 nucleotides: TGTGCCAGTAGTTCCCTTGCAGGGAAAGGAGAGAGAGGCTACACCTTC. It specifies CASSSLAGKGERGYTF. The full variable domain, with the rest looked up from reference TRBV19 and TRBJ1-2, is DGGITQSPKYLFRKEGQNVTLSCEQNLNHDAMYWYRQDPGQGLRLIYYSQIVNDFQKGDIAEGYSVSREKKESFPLTVTSAQKNPTAFYLCASSSLAGKGERGYTFGSGTRLTVV.

The chain has TRBV30 and TRBJ2-5; maybe TRBD1 (5 bases). CDR3 size: 13 residues. Germline V lookup: CDR1 GTSNPN, CDR2 SVGIG (reference sequence). Trimming shortened V by 2 bases and J by 2 bases, and 9 bases separated the two germline ends. For the CDR3, the DNA is TGTGCCTGGAGTCTGGGGCTGCAAGAGACCCAGTACTTC. It specifies CAWSLGLQETQYF.

The chain carries TRBV15 and TRBJ1-6; 9 bases align to TRBD1. Trimming removed 4 bases from V and 4 bases from J; junction bases left unmatched: 5. The CDR3 spans 16 residues. Germline V lookup: CDR1 LNHNV, CDR2 YYDKDF (reference sequence). CDR3 sequence reads: CATSTRDRGYNSPLHF. The CDR3 DNA sequence: TGTGCCACCAGCACCCGCGACAGGGGGTATAATTCACCCCTCCACTTT.

This clone appeared a few times. V gene TRBV3-1 (or the pseudogene TRBV3-2) combines with J gene TRBJ1-5; D unresolved. Germline V lookup: CDR1 LGHDT, CDR2 YNNKEL (reference sequence). The CDR3 loop spans 15 amino acids. Trimming cost V 0 bases and J 4 bases, with 10 bases left between them. CDR3 region: CASSQDTGRNQPQHF. In nucleotides, the CDR3 is TGTGCCAGCAGCCAAGATACCGGCAGGAATCAGCCCCAGCATTTT.

The chain recombines TRBV6-1 with TRBJ2-3; 7 positions match TRBD2. Germline CDR1 is MNHNS and CDR2 is SASEGT. The CDR3 spans 17 residues. The V segment lost 0 bases and the J segment 8 bases; nucleotides outside the gene matches: 14. CDR3 nucleotides: TGTGCCAGCAGTGAAGCCGTTGGGGGGGTTTTTATGGGTACGCAGTATTTT. Residues: CASSEAVGGVFMGTQYF.

This CDR3 reads CASSLTGLSYTF. The CDR3, as DNA: TGCGCCAGCAGCCTCACAGGTTTGAGCTACACCTTC. The rearrangement links TRBV5-1 to TRBJ1-2; weak D call: TRBD1 (5 bases). The CDR3 is 12 residues long. Deletions cut 4 bases from V and 9 bases from J, with 13 bases between. Germline CDR1 is SGHRS and CDR2 is YFSETQ.

This clone has a single count. The chain couples TRBV6-6 to TRBJ2-4; tentative D call: TRBD2 (6 bases). The length of the CDR3 is 15 residues. Germline V gene data show CDR1 as MNHNY and CDR2 as SVGAGI (reference sequence). V lost 0 bases and J 2 bases, leaving 8 bases between the germline ends. CDR3 amino acids: CASSYSRGPKNIQYF. As DNA, the CDR3 is TGTGCCAGCAGTTACTCGCGGGGCCCCAAAAACATTCAGTACTTC.

This chain links TRBV10-3 with TRBJ1-1; TRBD1 matches at 10 bases. CDR3 length equals 15 residues. Trimming at V came to 6 bases and at J to 1 base, leaving 5 bases not matched to a gene. Germline assignment: CDR1 ENHRY and CDR2 SYGVKD. This CDR3 reads CAIRKGTGANTEAFF. In DNA, the CDR3 is TGTGCCATCAGGAAGGGGACAGGGGCGAACACTGAAGCTTTCTTT.

The J gene is TRBJ2-1, the V gene TRBV19, with 13 bases lining up with TRBD2. CDR3 length equals 14 residues. Per the germline V gene, CDR1 is LNHDA and CDR2 is SQIVND (reference sequence). V lost 6 bases to trimming and J lost 15 bases; unmatched junction nucleotides: 11. The CDR3 DNA follows: TGTGCCAGTAGCACTAGCGGGGGGGCCCAAACGCCGTTCTTC. The encoded protein is CASSTSGGAQTPFF.

V gene TRBV28 combines with J gene TRBJ1-4, with TRBD1 identical over 7 bases. CDR1 is MDHEN and CDR2 is SYDVKM in the germline V gene. V dropped 10 bases and J dropped 7; count of bases not matched to a gene: 9. The CDR3 spans 13 residues. The CDR3 protein is CATTGEIREKLFF. In DNA form, the CDR3 reads TGTGCCACTACAGGGGAGATACGTGAAAAACTGTTTTTT.

The CDR3 loop reads CASSRINQGFANEKLFF. The CDR3 DNA sequence: TGTGCCAGCAGTCGGATTAATCAGGGGTTTGCTAATGAAAAACTGTTTTTT. The chain has TRBV6-6 and TRBJ1-4; a weak D match, TRBD1 (6 bases). The germline V gene encodes CDR1 MNHNY and CDR2 SVGAGI (reference sequence). CDR3 length equals 17 residues. V was clipped by 5 bases and J by 3 bases, with 19 bases between them.

This clone was seen once. The V and J genes are TRBV5-1 and TRBJ1-2; D gene uncertain. V lost 3 bases and J lost 4, with 16 bases in between. This CDR3 region has 15 residues. Looked up from germline, CDR1 is SGHRS and CDR2 is YFSETQ. The DNA of the CDR3 is TGCGCCAGCAGCTCGGGAGGAGCGGAGCTCTATGGCTACACCTTC. Its translation: CASSSGGAELYGYTF.

This sequence joins TRBV5-1 and TRBJ1-4; D may be TRBD1 (5 bases). V was clipped by 4 bases and J by 7 bases, with 14 bases between them. The CDR3 is made up of 14 amino acids. Germline-derived CDR1 and CDR2 are SGHRS and YFSETQ. DNA for the CDR3: TGCGCCAGCAGCCCTTTGGTGGGGGGTGAAAAACTGTTTTTT. Protein sequence: CASSPLVGGEKLFF.